This TCR beta chain was identified during a study of blood T cell repertoires in COVID-19. Study background: The study drew acute and convalescent COVID-19 samples from the United States, Italy and Spain. T cells, B-cell-depleted T cells, or PBMCs supplied cDNA or gDNA.

As processed by the authors: Reference gene primer amplification gave estimated nucleated cell counts. Sequencing was performed with immunoSEQ multiplex PCR; in TCRdb, only in-frame clones are kept and a portion is missing. V and J calls and clone size come straight from that table; D and trimming were deduced from the DNA. The table has approximately 210,000 clones, just over 85% seen once. One Seattle source followed patients from active infection through their disease course. This TCR was sampled from a man in his fifties with COVID-19, enrolled during active disease. Sequences were obtained from peripheral blood.

CDR3 protein: CTSSQNLATAYNEQFF. DNA for the CDR3: TGCACCAGCAGCCAAAACCTAGCGACAGCCTACAATGAGCAGTTCTTC. The chain is built from TRBV1 and TRBJ2-1; the table's D call, TRBD2, was not checked against the DNA. TRBV1 is a listed pseudogene. The CDR3 loop spans 16 amino acids.